One T cell receptor (beta chain) is described in this entry. This sample stems from a study of Ad26.COV2.S vaccination and SARS-CoV-2 variants. Only in-frame clones appear in the TCRdb table, and some are missing; sequencing was by immunoSEQ multiplex PCR. The sample consists of over 400,000 clones, 75% to 90% of them appearing once. The treatment is: 19 received Ad26.COV2.S at low or high dose, single or two shots; roughly five received placebo; per-sample allocation not given. Samples came from day 63 after the first vaccine or placebo injection. The germline V gene encodes CDR1 SEHNR and CDR2 FQNEAQ (reference sequence). The V and J ends lost 1 base and 7 bases respectively, with 7 bases between them. There are 12 residues in the CDR3.

The chain joins TRBV7-9 to TRBJ1-2; no clear D. This clonotype was sampled from a person aged 18-65 years who received the Ad26.COV2.S COVID-19 vaccine or a placebo. This specimen was peripheral blood, taken in a trial of Ad26.COV2.S vaccine versus placebo. The CDR3 region is CASSLGRAGYTF. The CDR3 DNA is TGTGCCAGCAGCTTAGGTAGGGCTGGCTACACCTTC.